This passage covers 12 T cell receptor beta chains from one sample sequenced in a study of blood T cell repertoires in COVID-19. Method: immunoSEQ multiplex PCR; TCRdb's copy keeps in-frame clones and lacks some. The sample lists roughly 340,000 clones; about 90% were seen once. The sample taken for sequencing was peripheral blood. These receptors came from a woman in her thirties with COVID-19, enrolled during active disease.

The gene calls are TRBV27 and TRBJ1-2, with a weak D call TRBD1 (6 bases). With 5 bases removed from V and 2 bases from J, the gap between germline ends came to 18 bases. Germline loops: CDR1 MNHEY, CDR2 SMNVEV (reference sequence). The CDR3 runs 16 residues. DNA for the CDR3: TGTGCCAGCAGTCCCGGGACACTCTCTGGGAACTATGGCTACACCTTC. Residues: CASSPGTLSGNYGYTF.

This chain uses TRBV5-1 with TRBJ2-7; tentative D call: TRBD1 (5 bases). Germline lookup yields CDR1 SGHRS and CDR2 YFSETQ. V gave up 3 bases and J gave up 0 bases, with 10 bases separating them. This CDR3 region has 14 residues. The CDR3 bases are TGCGCCAGCAGCTCGACAGTGGACTCCTACGAGCAGTACTTC. It encodes CASSSTVDSYEQYF.

The V call is TRBV5-1, the J call TRBJ1-1; 8 positions agree with TRBD1. V trimming: 4 bases; J trimming: 3 bases; junction bases outside the gene matches: 5. CDR1 and CDR2 from the germline V gene are SGHRS and YFSETQ. The CDR3 contains 14 residues. Here the CDR3 DNA reads TGCGCCAGCAGCCAGGGACAGGCTTACACTGAAGCTTTCTTT. Protein: CASSQGQAYTEAFF.

This clone was observed a single time. The chain employs TRBV21-1 and TRBJ2-5; the table's D call, TRBD2, has no DNA check behind it. TRBV21-1 represents a pseudogene. CDR3 size: 16 residues. The CDR3 reads CASSGLAGGPRETQYF. The CDR3 bases are TGTGCCAGCAGCGGACTAGCGGGAGGGCCCAGGGAGACCCAGTACTTC.

This chain uses TRBV7-9 with TRBJ2-7, with D possibly being TRBD2 (6 bases). Germline CDR1 is SEHNR and CDR2 is FQNEAQ (reference sequence). The CDR3 consists of 16 residues. V was shortened by 4 bases and J by 2 bases, with 18 bases between the two germline ends. Here the CDR3 DNA reads TGTGCCAGCAGCTGGCGGGAACAGAATTTTGCCTACGAGCAGTACTTC. Translation gives CASSWREQNFAYEQYF.

This chain joins TRBV2 and TRBJ2-3; TRBD2 aligns across 9 bases. Per germline, CDR1 SNHLY and CDR2 FYNNEI. This CDR3 has 18 residues. With V trimmed by 2 bases and J by 3 bases, 12 bases remained unmatched. Here the CDR3 DNA reads TGTGCCAGCAGTGAACAGGGTAGTGCGGGAGGGATAACAGATACGCAGTATTTT. Translation: CASSEQGSAGGITDTQYF.

The table lists this clone with a few counts. The chain uses TRBV4-1 and TRBJ2-1; 8 nucleotides line up with TRBD2. The CDR3 is made up of 15 amino acids. Germline values: CDR1 MGHRA, CDR2 YSYEKL. J lost 7 bases, V lost 1 base, and 6 bases had no gene match. The CDR3: CASSQGPGLGNEQFF. CDR3 sequence (DNA): TGCGCCAGCAGCCAAGGACCGGGACTAGGGAATGAGCAGTTCTTC.

This rearrangement joins TRBV19 to TRBJ1-1; D remains ambiguous. The CDR3 spans 15 residues. Trimming stripped 0 bases from V and 2 bases from J, with 10 bases between. Germline-derived CDR1 and CDR2 are LNHDA and SQIVND (reference sequence). CDR3 residues: CASSIEGTLNTEAFF. DNA for the CDR3: TGTGCCAGTAGTATAGAGGGCACCTTAAACACTGAAGCTTTCTTT.

The chain uses TRBV29-1 and TRBJ2-7; D ambiguous. The CDR3 runs to 12 residues. The V gene lost 1 base and the J gene lost 7 bases, with 11 bases spanning the gap. The germline V gene has CDR1 SQVTM and CDR2 ANQGSEA. For the CDR3, the DNA is TGCAGCGTTGAAGCTTCCTCCGGGGAGCAGTACGTC. Encoded protein: CSVEASSGEQYV.

J is TRBJ1-1 and V is TRBV6-1; D unresolved. Trimming shortened V by 3 bases and J by 5 bases, and 10 bases separated the two germline ends. This CDR3 has 13 amino acids. Germline-derived CDR1 and CDR2 are MNHNS and SASEGT. The CDR3 region is CASSDQSDTEAFF. As DNA, the CDR3 is TGTGCCAGCAGTGATCAATCAGATACTGAAGCTTTCTTT.

V usage is TRBV29-1 and J usage is TRBJ2-1, with TRBD1 matching 9 bases. Germline values: CDR1 SQVTM, CDR2 ANQGSEA. V shed 3 bases and J 3 bases; nucleotides not matched to a gene: 3. The CDR3 has 14 residues. CDR3 sequence (DNA): TGCAGCGTTGACGGGACAGGGTTCTACAATGAGCAGTTCTTC. Protein sequence: CSVDGTGFYNEQFF.

The chain has TRBV19 and TRBJ1-2; 8 nucleotides match TRBD1. Germline V gives CDR1 LNHDA, CDR2 SQIVND (reference sequence). The J segment lost 6 bases and the V segment lost 6 bases, leaving 6 bases of the junction unmatched. This CDR3 is 13 amino acids long. CDR3 in DNA: TGTGCCAGTAGCCAGGACAGGGTGGATGGCTACACCTTC. Its translation is CASSQDRVDGYTF.